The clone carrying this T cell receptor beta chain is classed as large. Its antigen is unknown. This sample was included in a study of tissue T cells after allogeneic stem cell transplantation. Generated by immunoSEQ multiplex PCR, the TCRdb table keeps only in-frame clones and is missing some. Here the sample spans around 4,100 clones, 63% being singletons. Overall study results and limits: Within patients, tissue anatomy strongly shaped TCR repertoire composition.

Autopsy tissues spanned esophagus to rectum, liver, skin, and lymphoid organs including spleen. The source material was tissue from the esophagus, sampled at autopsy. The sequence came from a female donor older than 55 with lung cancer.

CDR3 region: CASKVYGDGYNEQFF. In nucleotides, the CDR3 is TGTGCCAGCAAGGTTTATGGAGATGGTTACAATGAGCAGTTCTTC. J is TRBJ2-1 and V is TRBV5-4; the D is unclear. The V end was cut by 6 bases, the J end by 4 bases, with 17 bases between. CDR1 is SGHNT and CDR2 is YYREEE in the germline V gene (reference sequence). The CDR3 runs to 15 residues.